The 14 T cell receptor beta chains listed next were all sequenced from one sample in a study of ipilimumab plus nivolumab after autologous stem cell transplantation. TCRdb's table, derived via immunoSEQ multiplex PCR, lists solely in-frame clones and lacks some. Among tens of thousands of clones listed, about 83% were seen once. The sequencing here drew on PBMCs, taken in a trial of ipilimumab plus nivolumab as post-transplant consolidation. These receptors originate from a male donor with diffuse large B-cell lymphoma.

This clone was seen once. The CDR3 sequence: CASSLHRDRPEAFF. CDR3 bases: TGTGCCAGCAGCTTGCACCGGGACAGGCCTGAAGCTTTCTTT. The V and J genes are TRBV11-2 and TRBJ1-1, with 8 bases that match TRBD1. The CDR3 covers 14 residues. Germline-derived CDR1 and CDR2 are SGHAT and FQNNGV. V shed 3 bases and J 6 bases; nucleotides not matched to a gene: 6. Full variable domain (remainder filled in from reference TRBV11-2 and TRBJ1-1): EAGVAQSPRYKIIEKRQSVAFWCNPISGHATLYWYQQILGQGPKLLIQFQNNGVVDDSQLPKDRFSAERLKGVDSTLKIQPAKLEDSAVYLCASSLHRDRPEAFFGQGTRLTVV.

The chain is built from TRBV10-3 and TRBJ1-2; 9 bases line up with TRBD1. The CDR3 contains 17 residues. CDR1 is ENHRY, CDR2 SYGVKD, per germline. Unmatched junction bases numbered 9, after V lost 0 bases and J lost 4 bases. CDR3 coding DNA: TGTGCCATCAGTGAGTCGAACCCGACAGGGGGTTTCTATGGCTACACCTTC. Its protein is CAISESNPTGGFYGYTF.

DNA of the CDR3: TGTGCCAGCAGCAATTCCAAAAGCAATCAGCCCCAGCATTTT. Its protein is CASSNSKSNQPQHF. This chain links TRBV21-1 with TRBJ1-5; the D call in the table, TRBD1, was not verified against the DNA. TRBV21-1 is tagged as a pseudogene. CDR3 length equals 14 residues.

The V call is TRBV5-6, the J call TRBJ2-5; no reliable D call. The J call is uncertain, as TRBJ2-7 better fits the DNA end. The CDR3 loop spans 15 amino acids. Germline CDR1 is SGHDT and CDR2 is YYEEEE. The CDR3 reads CASSLGLIPPYEQYF. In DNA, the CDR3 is TGTGCCAGCAGCTTAGGGCTGATCCCGCCCTACGAGCAGTACTTC.

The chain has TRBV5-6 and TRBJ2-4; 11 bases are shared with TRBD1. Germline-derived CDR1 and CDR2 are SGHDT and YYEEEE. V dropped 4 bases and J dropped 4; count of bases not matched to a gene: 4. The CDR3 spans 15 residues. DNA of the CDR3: TGTGCCAGCAGCACGGACAGGGGGCGAAAAAACATTCAGTACTTC. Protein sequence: CASSTDRGRKNIQYF.

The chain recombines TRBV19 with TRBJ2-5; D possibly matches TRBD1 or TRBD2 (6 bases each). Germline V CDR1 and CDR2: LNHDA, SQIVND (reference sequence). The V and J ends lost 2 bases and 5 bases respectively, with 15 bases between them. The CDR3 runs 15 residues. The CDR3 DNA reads TGTGCCAGTAGTATATACGGGGGCGACCGGGAGACCCAGTACTTC. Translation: CASSIYGGDRETQYF.

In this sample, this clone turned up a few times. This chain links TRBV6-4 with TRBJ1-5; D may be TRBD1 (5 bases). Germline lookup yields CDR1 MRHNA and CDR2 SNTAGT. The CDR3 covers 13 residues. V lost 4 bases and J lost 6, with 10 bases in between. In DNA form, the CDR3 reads TGTGCCAGCAGTGTCCAGGGAGGTCAGCCCCAGCATTTT. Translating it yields CASSVQGGQPQHF.

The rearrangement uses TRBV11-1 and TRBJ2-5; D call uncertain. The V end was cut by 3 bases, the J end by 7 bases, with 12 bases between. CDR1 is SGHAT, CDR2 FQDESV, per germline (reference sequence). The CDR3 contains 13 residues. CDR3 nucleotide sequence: TGTGCCAGCAGCTTCCGCCAGACGGGGACCCAGTACTTC. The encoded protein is CASSFRQTGTQYF.

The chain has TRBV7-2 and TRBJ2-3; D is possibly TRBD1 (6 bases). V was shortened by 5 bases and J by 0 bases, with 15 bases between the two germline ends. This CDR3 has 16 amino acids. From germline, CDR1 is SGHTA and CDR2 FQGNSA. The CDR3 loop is CASSLQPDSSTDTQYF. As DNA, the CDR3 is TGTGCCAGCAGCCTACAACCGGACAGCAGCACAGATACGCAGTATTTT.

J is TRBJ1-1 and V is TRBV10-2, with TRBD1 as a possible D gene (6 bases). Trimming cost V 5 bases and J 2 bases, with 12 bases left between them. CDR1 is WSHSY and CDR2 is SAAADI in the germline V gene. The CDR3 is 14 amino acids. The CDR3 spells CASSRYRENTEAFF. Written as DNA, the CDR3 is TGCGCCAGCAGTCGATACAGGGAAAACACTGAAGCTTTCTTT.

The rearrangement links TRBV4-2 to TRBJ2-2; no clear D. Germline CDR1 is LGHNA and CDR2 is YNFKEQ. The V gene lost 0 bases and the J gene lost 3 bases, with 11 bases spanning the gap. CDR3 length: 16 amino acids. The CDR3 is CASSQEGRAYTGELFF. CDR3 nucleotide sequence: TGTGCCAGCAGCCAAGAGGGTCGCGCGTACACCGGGGAGCTGTTTTTT.

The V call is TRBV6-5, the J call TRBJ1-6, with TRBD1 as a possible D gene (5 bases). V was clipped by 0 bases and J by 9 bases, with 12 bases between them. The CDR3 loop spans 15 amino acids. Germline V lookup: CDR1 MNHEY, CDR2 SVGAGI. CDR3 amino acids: CASSYSRGYGSPLHF. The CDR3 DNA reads TGTGCCAGCAGTTACTCGAGGGGTTATGGTTCACCCCTCCACTTT.

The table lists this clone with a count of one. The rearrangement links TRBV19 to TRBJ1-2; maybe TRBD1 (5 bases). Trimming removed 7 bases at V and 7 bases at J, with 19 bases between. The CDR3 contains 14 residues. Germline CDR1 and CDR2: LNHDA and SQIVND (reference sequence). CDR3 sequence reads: CASTPDMVAGGYTF. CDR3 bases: TGTGCCAGTACCCCGGACATGGTTGCGGGTGGCTACACCTTC.

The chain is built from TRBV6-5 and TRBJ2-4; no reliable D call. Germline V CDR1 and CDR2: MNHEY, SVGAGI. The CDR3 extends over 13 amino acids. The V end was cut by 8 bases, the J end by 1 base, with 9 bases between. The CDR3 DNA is TGTGCCAGCTCTTTTTCTGCCAAAAACATTCAGTACTTC. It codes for CASSFSAKNIQYF.